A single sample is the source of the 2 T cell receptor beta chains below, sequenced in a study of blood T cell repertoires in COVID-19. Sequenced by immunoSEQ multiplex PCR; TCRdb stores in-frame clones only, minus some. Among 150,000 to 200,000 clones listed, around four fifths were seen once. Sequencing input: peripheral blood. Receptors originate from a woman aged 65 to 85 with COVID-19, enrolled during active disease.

CDR3 region: CASSYGRTPRREQFF. The CDR3 coding sequence is TGTGCCAGCAGCTACGGCCGGACTCCGAGGCGTGAGCAGTTCTTC. This rearrangement joins TRBV7-2 to TRBJ2-1; possible D gene TRBD2, 5 bases. With 4 bases removed from V and 9 bases from J, the gap between germline ends came to 19 bases. CDR3 length: 15 residues. The germline gives CDR1 SGHTA, CDR2 FQGNSA.

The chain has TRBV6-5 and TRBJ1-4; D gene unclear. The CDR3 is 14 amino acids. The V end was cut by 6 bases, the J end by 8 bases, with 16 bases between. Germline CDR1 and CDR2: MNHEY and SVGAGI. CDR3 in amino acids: CASSPRWEGEKLFF. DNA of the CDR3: TGTGCCAGCAGCCCCCGTTGGGAGGGCGAAAAACTGTTTTTT.